Sequencing of this T cell receptor (beta chain) was carried out in a study of T cells in Graves' hyperthyroidism and ophthalmopathy. For the study at large: It was at initial diagnosis, before any treatment, that peripheral blood was collected.

This clonotype has a single count. CDR1 MDHEN and CDR2 SYDVKM come from the germline V gene. Trimming took 5 bases from V and 6 from J; bases not matched to a gene: 7. This CDR3 has 16 residues. Lactation, pregnancy, other autoimmune disease or uncontrolled infection led to exclusion of patients. Amplification of TCR beta CDR3 regions used RNA as the template. HTBI primers drove first-round RT-PCR of the TCR CDR3. TCRdb analysed the multiplex PCR reads with MiXCR anew, one entry per CDR3 protein. The table records 400,000 or so distinct CDR3 sequences, approximately 15% of them present only once. The genes are TRBV28 and TRBJ2-5; 15 bases match TRBD2. The specimen sequenced was blood. The TCR originated in a woman aged 25-40 years with Graves' ophthalmopathy. The CDR3 DNA sequence: TGTGCCAGCAGTACCGGGACTAGCGGGGGGTTTAAGACCCAGTACTTC. Translated, it gives CASSTGTSGGFKTQYF. Full variable domain (outside the CDR3, taken from reference TRBV28 and TRBJ2-5): DVKVTQSSRYLVKRTGEKVFLECVQDMDHENMFWYRQDPGLGLRLIYFSYDVKMKEKGDIPEGYSVSREKKERFSLILESASTNQTSMYLCASSTGTSGGFKTQYFGPGTRLLVL.